What follows is one T cell receptor (beta chain) and its context. A Seattle source enrolled patients during active infection and followed them longitudinally. In germline, CDR1 is MNHEY, CDR2 SVGAGI. V shed 6 bases and J shed 7 bases, with 9 bases lying between them. The CDR3 loop spans 11 amino acids. These data belong to a study of blood T cell repertoires in COVID-19. Overall study: The samples span acute and convalescent COVID-19 from the United States, Italy and Spain. T cells, B-cell-depleted T cells, or PBMCs supplied cDNA or gDNA.

As handled by the study authors: Amplified reference gene primers provided the basis for estimating nucleated cell counts. Clones were sequenced by immunoSEQ multiplex PCR, and TCRdb holds only the in-frame ones, with some missing. V, J and clone size reflect that table, while D and trimming were determined from the DNA. Of about half a million clones listed, about 91% are singletons. The receptor's source is a man younger than 35 with COVID-19, enrolled during active disease. The V call is TRBV6-5, the J call TRBJ1-1; D gene uncertain. Sequencing input: peripheral blood. CDR3 amino acids: CASSSRSEAFF. CDR3 nucleotides: TGTGCCAGCAGCTCCCGCAGTGAAGCTTTCTTT.